This T cell receptor (beta chain) appears in the sequencing data of a study of cytomegalovirus exposure and HLA in healthy donors. Study findings and constraints: Among TCR beta chains, those listed as cytomegalovirus-associated numbered under 200.

Clones were sequenced by immunoSEQ multiplex PCR, and TCRdb holds only the in-frame ones, with some missing. Among 200,000 to 300,000 clones listed, roughly 88% were seen once. Regarding this clone: No antigen is known for it. The sample has other DNA sequences that encode this CDR3 too.

The sequence was collected from a woman aged 30 to 39 in good health and CMV-seronegative. Sequenced: PBMCs.

CDR3 amino acids: CATSRGTSGSYEQYF. In DNA form, the CDR3 reads TGTGCCACCAGCAGGGGGACTAGCGGGAGTTACGAGCAGTACTTC. The rearrangement joins TRBV15 to TRBJ2-7; the match to TRBD2 covers 14 bases. CDR1 is LNHNV and CDR2 is YYDKDF in the germline V gene (reference sequence). V dropped 3 bases and J dropped 4; count of bases not matched to a gene: 2. This CDR3 is built from 15 residues.